The source of this TCR beta chain is a study of blood T cell repertoires in COVID-19. CDR3 length: 15 residues. V lost 4 bases, J lost 4 bases, and 3 bases stayed unmatched. The germline gives CDR1 SGHNT, CDR2 YYREEE (reference sequence). Sequencing was performed with immunoSEQ multiplex PCR; in TCRdb, only in-frame clones are kept and a portion is missing. The sample includes about 66,000 clones, less than 85% of them seen just once. The V call is TRBV5-4, the J call TRBJ2-1, with 12 bases aligning to TRBD2. The sequenced sample was peripheral blood. The source is a man aged 55-75 years with acute or convalescent COVID-19. CDR3 in amino acids: CASSITSGGYNEQFF. The CDR3 DNA is TGTGCCAGCAGCATAACTAGCGGGGGGTACAATGAGCAGTTCTTC.